The sequence of this TCR beta chain was determined in a study of CD8+CD57+ T cells in acquired aplastic anemia. Trimming stripped 5 bases from V and 0 bases from J, with 11 bases between. Looked up from germline, CDR1 is LNHDA and CDR2 is SQIVND (reference sequence). The CDR3 length is 15 residues. Relative to its sample, this clonotype is medium-sized. TCR beta VDJ and CDR3 were profiled, and genomic DNA was the template. TCRdb passed the reads through MiXCR, listing each CDR3 protein once. This table holds around 50,000 distinct CDR3 sequences, about three quarters found once. The source of this sequence is a human donor in good health, serving as a control. The sequenced sample was sorted CD4+, CD8+, or CD8+CD57+ T cells (not recorded which) from PBMCs. This chain connects TRBV19 to TRBJ1-5; no reliable D call. This CDR3 is CASSELQDSNQPQHF. The DNA of the CDR3 is TGTGCCAGTAGTGAACTTCAGGATAGCAATCAGCCCCAGCATTTT.